The 26 T cell receptor beta chains listed next were all sequenced from one sample in a study of T cell repertoires in cytomegalovirus infection. TCRdb re-analysed the reads in MiXCR, keeping a single row per CDR3 protein. The table lists 550,000 to 850,000 distinct CDR3 sequences, approximately 33% of them singletons. Antigens for these TCRs are unknown. The sample consisted of cultured PBMCs, taken from culture after CMV antigen stimulation. These receptor sequences come from a human donor in good health (CMV status not recorded). Some clones in this sample may be carry-over from other donors' samples.

This clonotype was observed at least ten times. The chain employs TRBV7-2 and TRBJ2-4; no definite D call. Germline V CDR1 and CDR2: SGHTA, FQGNSA. The ends were cut back, 1 base at V and 0 bases at J, with 7 bases in the middle. The CDR3 contains 15 residues. The CDR3 spells CASSLEHLAKNIQYF. In nucleotides, the CDR3 is TGTGCCAGCAGCTTAGAGCACCTAGCCAAAAACATTCAGTACTTC.

This clonotype has more than one count but fewer than ten. The V and J genes are TRBV10-3 and TRBJ1-2, with 10 bases that match TRBD1. Germline CDR1 ENHRY, CDR2 SYGVKD. The CDR3 contains 12 residues. V trimming: 8 bases; J trimming: 8 bases; junction bases outside the gene matches: 5. CDR3 loop: CAISGTGEGYTF. CDR3 nucleotides: TGTGCCATCTCCGGGACAGGGGAGGGCTACACCTTC.

The chain carries TRBV20-1 and TRBJ2-3, with TRBD2 identical over 9 bases. This CDR3 is built from 15 residues. Germline CDR1 is DFQATT and CDR2 is SNEGSKA (reference sequence). The junction had 7 bases not matched to a gene; V was cut back by 3 bases and J by 3 bases. For the CDR3, the DNA is TGCAGTGCTAGCCTTCTAGCGGGATATACAGATACGCAGTATTTT. This sequence encodes CSASLLAGYTDTQYF.

This clonotype turned up a few times. CDR3 protein: CASSPTPGLGANVLTF. In DNA form, the CDR3 reads TGTGCCAGCTCACCGACGCCGGGCCTCGGGGCCAACGTCCTGACTTTC. V and J are TRBV18 and TRBJ2-6; no clear D gene. With 3 bases removed from V and 4 bases from J, the gap between germline ends came to 13 bases. Germline V gives CDR1 KGHSH, CDR2 LQKENI. The CDR3 consists of 16 residues.

This clonotype was counted a few times. This chain joins TRBV6-2 or TRBV6-3 and TRBJ2-6, with TRBD1 matching 8 bases. The V and J ends lost 4 bases and 3 bases, in that order; junction bases with no gene match: 5. The CDR3 loop spans 16 amino acids. Germline V gene sequence: CDR1 MNHEY, CDR2 SVGEGT. The CDR3 protein is CASSFNRGDGANVLTF. The CDR3 DNA reads TGTGCCAGCAGTTTTAACAGGGGGGATGGGGCCAACGTCCTGACTTTC.

The chain links TRBV6-1 to TRBJ2-5; the D gene is possibly TRBD2 (5 bases). Germline V gene lookup returns CDR1 MNHNS and CDR2 SASEGT. Trimming removed 2 bases from V and 8 bases from J, with 15 bases in between. CDR3 length equals 14 residues. This CDR3 is CASSESQASLTQYF. DNA of the CDR3: TGTGCCAGCAGTGAATCCCAGGCTAGCCTCACCCAGTACTTC.

The chain recombines TRBV20-1 with TRBJ1-1; D unresolved. V was pared by 4 bases and J by 3 bases, with 9 bases between. The CDR3 loop spans 12 amino acids. Germline loops: CDR1 DFQATT, CDR2 SNEGSKA (reference sequence). CDR3 bases: TGCAGTGCTATGACCGCATACACTGAAGCTTTCTTT. Amino acid sequence: CSAMTAYTEAFF.

There are a few counts of this clonotype. The genes are TRBV7-2 and TRBJ2-5; D might be TRBD2 (6 bases). This CDR3 spans 14 amino acids. The V end was cut by 2 bases, the J end by 2 bases, with 9 bases between. Germline V gene sequence: CDR1 SGHTA, CDR2 FQGNSA. This chain's CDR3 is CASSLLGRQETQYF. CDR3 DNA: TGTGCCAGCAGCTTATTGGGGAGGCAAGAGACCCAGTACTTC. The variable domain in full, completed from reference TRBV7-2 and TRBJ2-5, reads GAGVSQSPSNKVTEKGKDVELRCDPISGHTALYWYRQSLGQGLEFLIYFQGNSAPDKSGLPSDRFSAERTGGSVSTLTIQRTQQEDSAVYLCASSLLGRQETQYFGPGTRLLVL.

The chain links TRBV11-2 to TRBJ2-5; TRBD2 aligns across 9 bases. Germline trimming cut 1 base from V and 7 bases from J; bases unmatched to any gene: 4. This CDR3 spans 14 amino acids. In germline, CDR1 is SGHAT, CDR2 FQNNGV. The CDR3 here is CASSLGTSEGTQYF. Here the CDR3 DNA reads TGTGCCAGCAGCTTAGGGACTAGCGAAGGGACCCAGTACTTC.

In its sample, this clonotype was seen a few times. The chain links TRBV18 to TRBJ1-4, with 7 bases fitting TRBD1. The trim removed 8 bases at V and 6 bases at J, leaving 6 bases unmatched. Germline V gives CDR1 KGHSH, CDR2 LQKENI. This CDR3 is built from 13 residues. In DNA form, the CDR3 reads TGTGCCAGCGCGGACAGGATGGATGAAAAACTGTTTTTT. Translation gives CASADRMDEKLFF.

The CDR3 loop is CASSTRGIQETQYF. The CDR3 bases are TGTGCCAGCAGCACACGGGGGATTCAAGAGACCCAGTACTTC. The chain joins TRBV7-8 to TRBJ2-5, with D possibly being TRBD2 (6 bases). The CDR3 sequence is 14 residues long. Germline CDR1 and CDR2: SGHVS and FQNEAQ. Trimming removed 5 bases at V and 2 bases at J, with 12 bases between.

The chain combines TRBV6-5 with TRBJ2-2; 7 positions agree with TRBD1. Unmatched junction bases numbered 7, after V lost 4 bases and J lost 5 bases. Germline CDR1 MNHEY, CDR2 SVGAGI. The CDR3 is 15 amino acids. CDR3 nucleotides: TGTGCCAGCAGTTTTCAGGGGGAATTAACCGGGGAGCTGTTTTTT. It encodes CASSFQGELTGELFF.

This chain links TRBV5-4 with TRBJ1-1; D might be TRBD1 (6 bases). The CDR3 is 15 residues long. CDR1 SGHNT and CDR2 YYREEE come from the germline V gene (reference sequence). With 9 bases removed from V and 4 bases from J, the gap between germline ends came to 22 bases. CDR3 bases: TGTGCCACAGCCCCCCCCGGGGGCTTTGGCACTGAAGCTTTCTTT. It yields the protein CATAPPGGFGTEAFF.

This clonotype was counted only a few times. This sequence joins TRBV12-5 and TRBJ2-2; D is undetermined. Germline-derived CDR1 and CDR2 are LGHNT and FRNRAP. The CDR3 runs to 16 residues. Trimming pared 1 base from V and 5 bases from J, leaving 14 bases between. The DNA of the CDR3 is TGTGCTAGTGGTTTGGCCCGATGGGGTGGTACCGGGGAGCTGTTTTTT. Encoded protein: CASGLARWGGTGELFF.

This clonotype appeared many times. The chain combines TRBV7-9 with TRBJ2-3; D ambiguous. The CDR3 is made up of 14 amino acids. Trimming shortened V by 1 base and J by 0 bases, and 5 bases separated the two germline ends. Germline V CDR1 and CDR2: SEHNR, FQNEAQ (reference sequence). CDR3 protein: CASSLGYSTDTQYF. In nucleotides, the CDR3 is TGTGCCAGCAGCTTAGGCTATAGCACAGATACGCAGTATTTT. Filled out from reference TRBV7-9 and TRBJ2-3, the complete variable domain reads DTGVSQNPRHKITKRGQNVTFRCDPISEHNRLYWYRQTLGQGPEFLTYFQNEAQLEKSRLLSDRFSAERPKGSFSTLEIQRTEQGDSAMYLCASSLGYSTDTQYFGPGTRLTVL.

Only a few counts were recorded for this clonotype. The rearrangement joins TRBV6-6 to TRBJ2-3, with D perhaps TRBD1 (6 bases). Between the trimmed V and J ends, which lost 7 bases and 0 bases, there was a span of 17 bases. The CDR3 extends over 16 amino acids. Germline CDR1 MNHNY, CDR2 SVGAGI (reference sequence). CDR3 in DNA: TGTGCCAGCACCCGGGTAGTGGGACATAGCACAGATACGCAGTATTTT. Translated, it gives CASTRVVGHSTDTQYF.

This clonotype has just a few counts. The gene calls are TRBV27 and TRBJ2-1, with TRBD2 matching over 9 bases. Looked up from germline, CDR1 is MNHEY and CDR2 is SMNVEV (reference sequence). The CDR3 sequence is 17 residues long. The V and J ends lost 0 bases and 3 bases, in that order; junction bases with no gene match: 6. Here the CDR3 reads CASSLSELAGVYNEQFF. For the CDR3, the DNA is TGTGCCAGCAGTTTATCGGAGTTAGCGGGAGTCTACAATGAGCAGTTCTTC.

The chain combines TRBV10-3 with TRBJ1-2; D may be TRBD1 (6 bases). The CDR3 has 16 amino acids. From germline, CDR1 is ENHRY and CDR2 SYGVKD. With 6 bases removed from V and 5 bases from J, the gap between germline ends came to 22 bases. CDR3 region: CAISAYHRTDLYGYTF. In DNA form, the CDR3 reads TGTGCCATCAGCGCCTACCATAGGACAGACTTATATGGCTACACCTTC.

This clonotype appeared a single time. This chain connects TRBV5-4 to TRBJ2-5; D remains unclear. The germline gives CDR1 SGHNT, CDR2 YYREEE (reference sequence). The ends were cut back, 4 bases at V and 3 bases at J, with 16 bases in the middle. The CDR3 runs 15 residues. The CDR3 spells CASSPKVGVEETQYF. In nucleotides, the CDR3 is TGTGCCAGCAGCCCGAAAGTAGGAGTCGAAGAGACCCAGTACTTC.

V usage is TRBV27 and J usage is TRBJ2-7; D perhaps matches TRBD2 (6 bases). Deletions cut 8 bases from V and 4 bases from J, with 15 bases between. The CDR3 extends over 13 amino acids. From germline, CDR1 is MNHEY and CDR2 SMNVEV (reference sequence). For the CDR3, the DNA is TGTGCCAGCGCCCCCGGGACTGGATACGAGCAGTACTTC. Protein sequence: CASAPGTGYEQYF.

This clonotype was counted between two and nine times. The gene calls are TRBV29-1 and TRBJ1-4; 8 positions agree with TRBD1. Germline CDR1 is SQVTM and CDR2 is ANQGSEA. J gave up 7 bases and V 6 bases, and 7 bases lay outside the gene matches. CDR3 length equals 13 residues. CDR3 in amino acids: CSVRQGFIEKLFF. The CDR3 region has the DNA TGCAGCGTCCGACAGGGGTTTATTGAAAAACTGTTTTTT.

CDR3 DNA sequence: TGTGCCAGCAGCCCCGCCTGGGGTGTCACTGAAGCTTTCTTT. It specifies CASSPAWGVTEAFF. The V and J genes are TRBV7-2 and TRBJ1-1, with D uncertain. Per the germline V gene, CDR1 is SGHTA and CDR2 is FQGNSA. With 5 bases removed from V and 4 bases from J, the gap between germline ends came to 14 bases. The CDR3 is made up of 14 amino acids.

The chain employs TRBV12-3 or TRBV12-4 and TRBJ1-3; 9 nucleotides line up with TRBD1. After removal of 6 bases from V and 2 bases from J, the junction contained 2 bases not matched to a gene. CDR3 length: 14 amino acids. The CDR3: CASSGQGTGNTIYF. The CDR3 DNA sequence: TGTGCCAGCAGCGGACAGGGGACTGGAAACACCATATATTTT.

The chain combines TRBV20-1 with TRBJ2-2, with TRBD1 as a possible D gene (5 bases). CDR1 and CDR2 from the germline V gene are DFQATT and SNEGSKA (reference sequence). Trimming shortened V by 2 bases and J by 5 bases, and 9 bases separated the two germline ends. CDR3 length equals 13 residues. CDR3 bases: TGCAGTGCTAGAATTGGGGCAACCGGGGAGCTGTTTTTT. Translated, it gives CSARIGATGELFF.

This clonotype was picked up a small number of times. V usage is TRBV27 and J usage is TRBJ1-2, with D possibly matching TRBD1 (5 bases). The CDR3 extends over 16 amino acids. Germline V gene lookup returns CDR1 MNHEY and CDR2 SMNVEV (reference sequence). V gave up 4 bases and J gave up 3 bases, with 18 bases separating them. In nucleotides, the CDR3 is TGTGCCAGCAGTTCCCAAGGCAACAGGTGGGACTATGGCTACACCTTC. Translating it yields CASSSQGNRWDYGYTF.

The chain recombines TRBV20-1 with TRBJ2-7, with TRBD2 matching over 9 bases. This CDR3 spans 17 amino acids. Germline V gene lookup returns CDR1 DFQATT and CDR2 SNEGSKA (reference sequence). V was pared by 0 bases and J by 4 bases, with 13 bases of the junction left unmatched. The CDR3 protein is CSARDIGASGVYYEQYF. The DNA of the CDR3 is TGCAGTGCTAGAGATATTGGGGCTAGCGGGGTATATTACGAGCAGTACTTC.